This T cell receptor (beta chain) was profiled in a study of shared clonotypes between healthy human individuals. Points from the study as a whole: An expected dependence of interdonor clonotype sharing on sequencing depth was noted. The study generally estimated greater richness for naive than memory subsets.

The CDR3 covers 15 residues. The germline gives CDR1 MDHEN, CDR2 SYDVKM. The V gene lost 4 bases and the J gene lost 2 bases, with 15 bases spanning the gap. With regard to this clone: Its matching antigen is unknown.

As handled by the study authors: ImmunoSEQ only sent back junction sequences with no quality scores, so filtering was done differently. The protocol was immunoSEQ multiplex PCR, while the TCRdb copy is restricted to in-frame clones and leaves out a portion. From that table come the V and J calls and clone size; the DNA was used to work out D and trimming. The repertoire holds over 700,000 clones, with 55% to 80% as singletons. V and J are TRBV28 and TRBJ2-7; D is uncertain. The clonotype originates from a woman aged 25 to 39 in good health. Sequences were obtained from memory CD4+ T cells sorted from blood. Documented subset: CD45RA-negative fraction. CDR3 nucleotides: TGTGCCAGCAGTTCATGGGCGCGCACGCCCTACGAGCAGTACTTC. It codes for CASSSWARTPYEQYF.